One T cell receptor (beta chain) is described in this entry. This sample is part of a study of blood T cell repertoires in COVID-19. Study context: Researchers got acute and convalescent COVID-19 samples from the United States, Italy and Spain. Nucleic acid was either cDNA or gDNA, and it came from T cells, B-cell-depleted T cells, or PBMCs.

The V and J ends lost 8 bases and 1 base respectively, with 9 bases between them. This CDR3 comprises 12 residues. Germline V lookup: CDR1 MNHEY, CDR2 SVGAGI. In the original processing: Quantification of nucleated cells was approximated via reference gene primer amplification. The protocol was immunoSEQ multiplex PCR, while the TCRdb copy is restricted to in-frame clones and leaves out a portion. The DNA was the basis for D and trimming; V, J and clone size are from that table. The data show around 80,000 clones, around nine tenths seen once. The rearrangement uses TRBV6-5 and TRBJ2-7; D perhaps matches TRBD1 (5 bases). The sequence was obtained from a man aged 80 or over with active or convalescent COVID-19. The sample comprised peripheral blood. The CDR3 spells CASGSGSYEQYV. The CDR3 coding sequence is TGTGCCAGCGGCTCAGGGTCCTACGAGCAGTACGTC.